These 22 T cell receptor beta chains were sequenced from one sample in a study of blood T cell repertoires in COVID-19. Some clones are missing from TCRdb's copy, which holds only in-frame ones; the method was immunoSEQ multiplex PCR. The sample contains about 240,000 clones, around nine tenths of which appear only once. The sequenced sample consisted of peripheral blood. The receptors originated from a woman in her seventies with active or convalescent COVID-19.

This chain links TRBV11-2 with TRBJ1-5; D might be TRBD1 (6 bases). Deletions cut 5 bases from V and 5 bases from J, with 13 bases between. This CDR3 is built from 14 residues. CDR1 and CDR2 (germline): SGHAT, FQNNGV. The CDR3 DNA follows: TGTGCCAGCAGCAGCCCGACAGGACATCAGCCCCAGCATTTT. Amino acid sequence: CASSSPTGHQPQHF.

The chain is built from TRBV5-4 and TRBJ2-7, with TRBD1 matching 7 bases. Per germline, CDR1 SGHNT and CDR2 YYREEE (reference sequence). The CDR3 sequence is 14 residues long. The ends lost 4 bases at V and 0 bases at J; junction bases unmatched: 4. The CDR3: CASSPRDSSYEQYF. CDR3 sequence (DNA): TGTGCCAGCAGCCCCCGGGACAGCTCCTACGAGCAGTACTTC.

The V and J genes are TRBV11-3 and TRBJ2-7; 12 bases fit TRBD1. The CDR3 has 18 amino acids. The germline CDR1 and CDR2 sequences are SGHNT and YENEEA. After removal of 4 bases from V and 3 bases from J, the junction contained 13 bases not matched to a gene. CDR3 protein: CASSSFPGDRGLLYEQYF. The CDR3 region has the DNA TGTGCCAGCAGCTCTTTCCCCGGGGACAGGGGGCTTCTCTACGAGCAGTACTTC.

This clone was recorded only once. The chain recombines TRBV29-1 with TRBJ2-2; TRBD1 matches 7 bases. Germline CDR1 is SQVTM and CDR2 is ANQGSEA. CDR3 length: 13 amino acids. The junction had 7 bases not matched to a gene; V was cut back by 6 bases and J by 6 bases. The CDR3 sequence: CSVGDRAAGELFF. The CDR3 bases are TGCAGCGTGGGTGACAGGGCGGCCGGGGAGCTGTTTTTT.

The V call is TRBV7-2, the J call TRBJ1-5; D call uncertain. Trimming took off 1 base at V and 3 bases at J, with 10 bases between the two ends. This CDR3 contains 15 residues. Germline CDR1 is SGHTA and CDR2 is FQGNSA. The CDR3: CASSLVGQSNQPQHF. In DNA, the CDR3 is TGTGCCAGCAGCTTAGTTGGCCAGTCCAATCAGCCCCAGCATTTT.

The rearrangement uses TRBV14 and TRBJ1-2; D perhaps matches TRBD1 (6 bases). The CDR3 spans 11 residues. V was pared by 5 bases and J by 7 bases, with 8 bases between. In germline, CDR1 is SGHDN, CDR2 FVKESK. CDR3 DNA: TGTGCCAGCAGCGCAGGGGTTGGCTACACCTTC. Translating it yields CASSAGVGYTF.

V usage is TRBV18 and J usage is TRBJ1-1; a possible D gene is TRBD1 (6 bases). The CDR3 covers 15 residues. The germline V gene has CDR1 KGHSH and CDR2 LQKENI. V was clipped by 5 bases and J by 8 bases, with 21 bases between them. CDR3 amino acids: CASSAGEAQMGEAFF. The DNA of the CDR3 is TGTGCCAGCTCAGCAGGGGAAGCGCAGATGGGGGAAGCTTTCTTT.

The chain has TRBV10-3 and TRBJ2-5; TRBD2 matches at 9 bases. The CDR3 is made up of 15 amino acids. Germline V lookup: CDR1 ENHRY, CDR2 SYGVKD. J lost 1 base, V lost 10 bases, and 10 bases had no gene match. The CDR3 sequence is CATGGSGGRQETQYF. Here the CDR3 DNA reads TGTGCCACCGGAGGTAGCGGGGGCCGCCAAGAGACCCAGTACTTC.

Worth noting for this clone: In the same sample, other DNA sequences code for this CDR3. V is TRBV10-3 and J is TRBJ1-2; weak D call: TRBD1 (5 bases). The CDR3 is made up of 13 amino acids. V was shortened by 3 bases and J by 4 bases, with 9 bases between the two germline ends. CDR1 is ENHRY and CDR2 is SYGVKD in the germline V gene. CDR3 sequence (DNA): TGTGCCATCAGTGAAGGGCAGGGCTATGGCTACACCTTC. It yields the protein CAISEGQGYGYTF.

J is TRBJ1-2 and V is TRBV19; 7 nucleotides align to TRBD1. V lost 4 bases and J lost 7; bases outside the gene matches: 9. The germline CDR1 and CDR2 sequences are LNHDA and SQIVND (reference sequence). The CDR3 is made up of 14 amino acids. CDR3 in DNA: TGTGCCAGTAGTACTCACAGGGGTGCGGTTGGCTACACCTTC. Encoded protein: CASSTHRGAVGYTF. Together with reference TRBV19 and TRBJ1-2, the CDR3 gives the full variable domain: DGGITQSPKYLFRKEGQNVTLSCEQNLNHDAMYWYRQDPGQGLRLIYYSQIVNDFQKGDIAEGYSVSREKKESFPLTVTSAQKNPTAFYLCASSTHRGAVGYTFGSGTRLTVV.

The chain recombines TRBV2 with TRBJ2-3, with a tentative D call TRBD2 (7 bases). This CDR3 contains 14 residues. Germline V CDR1 and CDR2: SNHLY, FYNNEI. Trimming shortened V by 2 bases and J by 6 bases, and 12 bases separated the two germline ends. The CDR3 here is CASSELQGGDTQYF. The DNA for the CDR3 is TGTGCCAGCAGTGAACTACAGGGAGGGGATACGCAGTATTTT.

The chain couples TRBV2 to TRBJ2-3, with D possibly TRBD2 on 6 matching bases. Germline V gives CDR1 SNHLY, CDR2 FYNNEI. This CDR3 has 15 amino acids. V lost 5 bases and J 5 bases, leaving 17 bases between the germline ends. CDR3 region: CASSRDLGKGDTQYF. The CDR3, as DNA: TGTGCCAGCAGTAGGGACTTGGGGAAGGGAGATACGCAGTATTTT.

The V gene is TRBV10-3, the J gene TRBJ2-5; no reliable D call. The CDR3 totals 11 residues. V was cut by 11 bases and J by 1 base, with 8 bases left in between. Germline V gene lookup returns CDR1 ENHRY and CDR2 SYGVKD. CDR3 nucleotides: TGTGCCGTGGCTGGCCAAGAGACCCAGTACTTC. Residues: CAVAGQETQYF.

This rearrangement joins TRBV10-1 to TRBJ1-5; 9 positions match TRBD1. The trim removed 8 bases at V and 6 bases at J, leaving 14 bases unmatched. The germline V gene encodes CDR1 WNHNN and CDR2 SYGVQD (reference sequence). The CDR3 has 16 residues. In DNA, the CDR3 is TGCGCCAGCTCAAGTCCGGGACAGGGAATTCGTCAGCCCCAGCATTTT. Amino acid sequence: CASSSPGQGIRQPQHF.

The gene calls are TRBV28 and TRBJ1-4; no firm D call. This CDR3 is built from 14 residues. Germline CDR1 is MDHEN and CDR2 is SYDVKM. Trimming took 6 bases from V and 8 from J, leaving 16 bases between them. CDR3 in DNA: TGTGCCAGCAGCGGGATGGCTCGAGGGGAAAAACTGTTTTTT. Its protein is CASSGMARGEKLFF.

This clone was detected only a few times. The chain carries TRBV29-1 and TRBJ1-2, with D hard to call. Trimming pared 0 bases from V and 8 bases from J, leaving 16 bases between. Germline assignment: CDR1 SQVTM and CDR2 ANQGSEA. CDR3 length: 14 residues. CDR3 sequence reads: CSVEEHIGSSGYTF. DNA of the CDR3: TGCAGCGTTGAAGAGCATATAGGGAGTAGCGGCTACACCTTC.

This chain joins TRBV4-3 and TRBJ2-7, with TRBD1 matching 8 bases. With V trimmed by 1 base and J by 4 bases, 15 bases remained unmatched. The CDR3 consists of 18 residues. Germline loops: CDR1 LGHNA, CDR2 YSLEER. CDR3 nucleotides: TGCGCCAGCAGCCAAGCCCCCTCGACAGGGGTCAAAGCATACGAGCAGTACTTC. Its protein is CASSQAPSTGVKAYEQYF.

The chain carries TRBV5-1 and TRBJ2-7; D may be TRBD1 (6 bases). The CDR3 runs 15 residues. Looked up from germline, CDR1 is SGHRS and CDR2 is YFSETQ. V was cut by 2 bases and J by 0 bases, with 12 bases left in between. The CDR3 DNA reads TGCGCCAGCAGCTTACAGGGCCAAAGCTCCTACGAGCAGTACTTC. This sequence encodes CASSLQGQSSYEQYF.

CDR3 coding DNA: TGTGCCATCAGTGAGTCGGGAGGGGGCTACAATGAGCAGTTCTTC. Its protein is CAISESGGGYNEQFF. This chain uses TRBV10-3 with TRBJ2-1, with D possibly TRBD2 on 7 matching bases. This CDR3 spans 15 amino acids. Deletions cut 0 bases from V and 3 bases from J, with 9 bases between. From germline, CDR1 is ENHRY and CDR2 SYGVKD.

This rearrangement joins TRBV27 to TRBJ2-7; 9 bases are shared with TRBD1. V lost 8 bases to trimming and J lost 2 bases; unmatched junction nucleotides: 4. This CDR3 has 13 residues. Germline loops: CDR1 MNHEY, CDR2 SMNVEV (reference sequence). CDR3 region: CASGGQGTYEQYF. CDR3 sequence (DNA): TGTGCCAGCGGTGGACAGGGGACCTACGAGCAGTACTTC.

The chain recombines TRBV2 with TRBJ1-6; the match to TRBD1 covers 8 bases. The germline CDR1 and CDR2 sequences are SNHLY and FYNNEI. The CDR3 covers 14 residues. With V trimmed by 6 bases and J by 8 bases, 6 bases remained unmatched. The DNA for the CDR3 is TGTGCCAGCAGGCCGGGACAGGCCTATTCACCCCTCCACTTT. Its protein product is CASRPGQAYSPLHF.

This chain links TRBV15 with TRBJ1-2; no definite D call. CDR3 length: 17 residues. Germline lookup yields CDR1 LNHNV and CDR2 YYDKDF (reference sequence). The V and J ends lost 3 bases and 1 base respectively, with 18 bases between them. CDR3 region: CATSSRYSQIYNYGYTF. The CDR3 DNA sequence: TGTGCCACCAGCAGTAGGTATTCACAGATATATAACTATGGCTACACCTTC.